This T cell receptor beta chain came from a study of CD8+ T cells in alopecia areata. This clone was detected a few times. The target antigen is unknown. Extraction and reverse transcription of RNA yielded cDNA as the sequencing template. TCRdb's table, derived via immunoSEQ multiplex PCR, lists solely in-frame clones and lacks some. The table shows fewer than 200,000 clones, with around 59% occurring only once. Stated treatment: oral pan-JAK inhibitor, 5-10 mg twice daily. Study-wide results and caveats: With one nonresponder, baseline CD8+ expansion's link to response remains uncertain. Administration of tofacitinib significantly diminished scalp clonality and expanded CD8+ clones within the top 100. Persistence in scalp and blood during tofacitinib was observed for many expanded lesional clones.

Specimen: CD4+ T cells sorted from blood, collected at week 24, from a patient treated with tofacitinib. The TCR comes from a human donor with alopecia areata.

The CDR3 sequence is CASSQVDFRTQYF. CDR3 nucleotides: TGTGCCAGCAGCCAAGTCGACTTTCGTACGCAGTATTTT. This sequence joins TRBV4-2 and TRBJ2-3; D remains unclear. V dropped 1 base and J dropped 8 bases, with 10 bases sitting between them. The CDR3 is 13 amino acids. Germline assignment: CDR1 LGHNA and CDR2 YNFKEQ.